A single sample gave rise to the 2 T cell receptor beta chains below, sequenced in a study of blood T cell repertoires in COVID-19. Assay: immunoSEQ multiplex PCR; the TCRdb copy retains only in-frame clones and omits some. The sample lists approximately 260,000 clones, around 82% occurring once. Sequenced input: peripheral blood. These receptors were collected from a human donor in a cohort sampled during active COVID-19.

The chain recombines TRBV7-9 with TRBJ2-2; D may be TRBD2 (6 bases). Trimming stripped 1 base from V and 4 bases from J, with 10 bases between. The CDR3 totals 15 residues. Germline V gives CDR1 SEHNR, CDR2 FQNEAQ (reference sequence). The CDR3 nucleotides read TGTGCCAGCAGCTTAGGGACTACTGCCACCGGGGAGCTGTTTTTT. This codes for CASSLGTTATGELFF.

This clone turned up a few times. The CDR3 sequence: CASSFSRTSGNTGELFF. The CDR3 DNA reads as TGTGCCAGCAGCTTTAGTCGGACTAGCGGGAACACCGGGGAGCTGTTTTTT. The rearrangement uses TRBV7-8 and TRBJ2-2; TRBD2 aligns across 10 bases. Germline V gene lookup returns CDR1 SGHVS and CDR2 FQNEAQ. The CDR3 is 17 amino acids. Unmatched junction bases numbered 5, after V lost 3 bases and J lost 1 base.